The 3 T cell receptor beta chains listed next were all sequenced from one sample in a study of blood T cell repertoires in COVID-19. Some clones are missing from TCRdb's copy, which holds only in-frame ones; the method was immunoSEQ multiplex PCR. This sample yields 180,000 or so clones, of which roughly 80% are seen a single time; roughly 7% belongs to the top ten. Sequenced: PBMCs or T cells enriched from blood (not recorded which). These receptors originate from a man in his forties who had recovered from COVID-19.

The chain recombines TRBV7-9 with TRBJ1-3, with D hard to call. Germline values: CDR1 SEHNR, CDR2 FQNEAQ (reference sequence). V gave up 1 base and J gave up 4 bases, with 5 bases separating them. The CDR3 has 13 amino acids. The CDR3 coding sequence is TGTGCCAGCAGCTTAGGAGAAGGAAACACCATATATTTT. As protein: CASSLGEGNTIYF.

As for this clone: Compared with germline, one end of the junction differs, possibly owing to a read error. This chain joins TRBV28 and TRBJ2-7, with TRBD1 matching 9 bases. The germline V gene has CDR1 MDHEN and CDR2 SYDVKM. The CDR3 length is 12 residues. Written as DNA, the CDR3 is TGTGCCAGCAGCTCTAACAGGGGGCAGGGAGACTTC. It yields the protein CASSSNRGQGDF.

The J gene is TRBJ1-4, the V gene TRBV7-9; tentative D call: TRBD1 (6 bases). CDR3 length: 13 amino acids. V gave up 1 base and J gave up 13 bases, with 13 bases separating them. The germline CDR1 and CDR2 sequences are SEHNR and FQNEAQ (reference sequence). CDR3 sequence: CASSLGPNRALFF. The CDR3 DNA is TGTGCCAGCAGCTTAGGTCCAAACAGGGCACTGTTTTTT.